This T cell receptor (beta chain) came from a study of T cells in localized non-small cell lung cancer. A word on this clone: Its target is unknown.

The CDR3 extends over 14 amino acids. CDR1 is SGHRS and CDR2 is YFSETQ in the germline V gene. With 4 bases clipped from V and 8 bases from J, the junction kept 9 bases outside the gene matches. The method was immunoSEQ multiplex PCR; TCRdb's version includes in-frame clones alone and lacks a portion of them. The sample lists some 39,000 clones; roughly 77% were seen once. Study-level results: Adjacent lung tissue had a median roughly 52 of the top 100 clones found in the tumor.

The source was PBMCs, collected before any cancer treatment. The receptor comes from a woman aged 35 to 70 with stage II squamous cell lung carcinoma. The V call is TRBV5-1, the J call TRBJ1-2; 9 nucleotides match TRBD1. The DNA of the CDR3 is TGCGCCAGCAGCCGGACAGGGGCCCTGGAGGGCTACACCTTC. Translated: CASSRTGALEGYTF.